This T cell receptor beta chain derives from a study of beta chain features in type 1 diabetes. Turning to the study itself: Taken together, all samples contributed more than 90,000,000 examined sorted cells.

The authors reverse transcribed all of the isolated RNA, so sequencing captured expressed TCRB transcripts. Profiled with immunoSEQ multiplex PCR; TCRdb holds only in-frame clones, not every one. The sample consists of hundreds of thousands of clones, roughly 13% of them appearing once. The CDR3 is made up of 14 amino acids. V dropped 5 bases and J dropped 4 bases, with 14 bases sitting between them. CDR1 is PRHDT and CDR2 is FYEKMQ in the germline V gene (reference sequence). This clone was counted a few times. Its matching antigen is unknown. Whole-study results and caveats: Significant though moderate, a shortening of TCRB CDR3s appeared in all four CD4+ subsets of Type 1 diabetes patients.

Sequencing used naive CD4+ T cells from blood. The V gene is TRBV13, the J gene TRBJ1-1, with D possibly being TRBD1 (5 bases). The clonotype originates from a man between 18 and 29 years old with type 1 diabetes. CDR3 DNA sequence: TGTGCCAGCAGCCACCGGAGGGGCTTCACTGAAGCTTTCTTT. This translates into CASSHRRGFTEAFF.